The sequence of this T cell receptor (beta chain) was determined in a study of blood T cell repertoires in COVID-19. Per the original methods: Counts of nucleated cells, estimated from reference gene primer amplification, were obtained. The table came from immunoSEQ multiplex PCR; TCRdb's copy has only in-frame clones and leaves some out. That table is the source of V, J and clone size, and D and trimming were worked out from the DNA. The table has around 28,000 clones, 75% to 90% seen once; the top ten hold 15% to 20%. The CDR3 sequence is 15 residues long. CDR1 and CDR2 (germline): ENHRY, SYGVKD. Trimming left V 3 bases short and J 0 bases short, with 11 bases between.

The clonotype comes from a man aged 65-85 years with active COVID-19. J is TRBJ1-1 and V is TRBV10-3, with unresolved D. Sequenced material: peripheral blood. The CDR3 spells CAISDVGLMNTEAFF. In DNA form, the CDR3 reads TGTGCCATCAGTGATGTCGGACTCATGAACACTGAAGCTTTCTTT.